Each of the 6 T cell receptor beta chains below was sequenced from the same sample in a study of spatial heterogeneity in lung cancer. Using its own MiXCR run on the 5' RACE reads, TCRdb lists one record per CDR3 protein. In the table there are about 5,000 distinct CDR3 sequences, approximately 16% of which are singletons. Time point: sample taken at primary tumor resection. The authors sequenced whole RNA from tumor, nontumor lung or frozen PBMC without sorting. The specimen was normal lung tissue next to the tumor, collected at surgery. These receptors originate from a male donor with early-stage non-small cell lung cancer.

This clonotype has a count of ten or more. The chain couples TRBV29-1 to TRBJ2-3, with D perhaps TRBD1 (8 bases). There are 16 residues in the CDR3. The germline gives CDR1 SQVTM, CDR2 ANQGSEA. V was shortened by 2 bases and J by 3 bases, with 18 bases between the two germline ends. For the CDR3, the DNA is TGCAGCGTTGAACCCTCCACAGGGGGGGGTACAGATACGCAGTATTTT. This encodes CSVEPSTGGGTDTQYF.

In its sample, this clonotype was seen many times. V is TRBV7-7 and J is TRBJ2-6; tentative D call: TRBD1 (6 bases). Between the trimmed V and J ends, which lost 5 bases and 0 bases, there was a span of 14 bases. The CDR3 covers 17 residues. The V gene's germline CDR1 is SSHAT and CDR2 FNYEAQ (reference sequence). CDR3 DNA sequence: TGTGCCAGCAGCGGACAGTTGCTAGGCTCTGGGGCCAACGTCCTGACTTTC. Its protein is CASSGQLLGSGANVLTF. The full variable domain, with the rest looked up from reference TRBV7-7 and TRBJ2-6, is GAGVSQSPRYKVTKRGQDVTLRCDPISSHATLYWYQQALGQGPEFLTYFNYEAQPDKSGLPSDRFSAERPEGSISTLTIQRTEQRDSAMYRCASSGQLLGSGANVLTFGAGSRLTVL.

The chain employs TRBV12-3 or TRBV12-4 and TRBJ1-1, with D maybe TRBD1 (5 bases). The V gene lost 4 bases and the J gene lost 1 base, with 7 bases spanning the gap. There are 13 residues in the CDR3. CDR3 protein: CASSSGRNTEAFF. The CDR3 region has the DNA TGTGCCAGCAGTTCGGGACGGAACACTGAAGCTTTCTTT.

Relative to its sample, this clonotype is medium-sized (0.01 to 0.1%). This chain connects TRBV12-3 or TRBV12-4 to TRBJ1-6, with D unresolved. V dropped 4 bases and J dropped 2 bases, with 6 bases sitting between them. This CDR3 has 14 amino acids. CDR3 amino acids: CASSWEAYNSPLHF. The CDR3 DNA reads TGTGCCAGCAGTTGGGAGGCCTATAATTCACCCCTCCACTTT.

The chain has TRBV3-1 and TRBJ2-1; 13 bases fit TRBD2. The V segment lost 1 base and the J segment 1 base; nucleotides outside the gene matches: 1. There are 17 residues in the CDR3. From germline, CDR1 is LGHDT and CDR2 YNNKEL (reference sequence). The DNA for the CDR3 is TGTGCCAGCAGCCAAGGGACTAGCGGGAGTTCCTACAATGAGCAGTTCTTC. Translation gives CASSQGTSGSSYNEQFF.

This CDR3 reads CSAKDPISSYNSPLHF. The CDR3, as DNA: TGCAGTGCTAAGGACCCCATCAGCTCCTATAATTCACCCCTCCACTTT. The rearrangement joins TRBV20-1 to TRBJ1-6; the D is unclear. V shed 4 bases and J shed 0 bases, with 13 bases lying between them. This CDR3 is 16 amino acids long. In germline, CDR1 is DFQATT, CDR2 SNEGSKA (reference sequence).